The 10 T cell receptor beta chains in this list originate from one sample, sequenced in a study of cytomegalovirus exposure and HLA in healthy donors. The primer mix had 60 Vbeta and 13 Jbeta primers. Profiling relied on immunoSEQ multiplex PCR, and the TCRdb table lists in-frame clones only, not all of them. The repertoire consists of around 40,000 clones, with about 85% occurring once and the leading ten covering approximately 8%. The specimen sequenced was PBMCs. These receptors all come from a woman aged 35 to 49 in good health and CMV-seropositive.

J is TRBJ1-4 and V is TRBV11-2; TRBD1 is a possible D gene (5 bases). From germline, CDR1 is SGHAT and CDR2 FQNNGV. The CDR3 is made up of 15 amino acids. Trimming removed 5 bases from V and 8 bases from J, with 18 bases in between. CDR3 loop: CASSQRWGAQEKLFF. The CDR3 DNA follows: TGTGCCAGCAGCCAAAGGTGGGGCGCCCAAGAAAAACTGTTTTTT. The full variable domain, completed using reference TRBV11-2 and TRBJ1-4, is EAGVAQSPRYKIIEKRQSVAFWCNPISGHATLYWYQQILGQGPKLLIQFQNNGVVDDSQLPKDRFSAERLKGVDSTLKIQPAKLEDSAVYLCASSQRWGAQEKLFFGSGTQLSVL.

This clone showed up just once. The chain couples TRBV7-2 to TRBJ1-4; D uncertain. V dropped 5 bases and J dropped 8 bases, with 12 bases sitting between them. The CDR3 consists of 13 residues. Germline V gene lookup returns CDR1 SGHTA and CDR2 FQGNSA. The CDR3 DNA reads TGTGCCAGCAGCCCCAAGTCGGGAGAAAAACTGTTTTTT. It codes for CASSPKSGEKLFF.

The chain couples TRBV7-2 to TRBJ1-1; 7 bases fit TRBD1. In germline, CDR1 is SGHTA, CDR2 FQGNSA. CDR3 length: 13 residues. V shed 7 bases, J shed 3 bases, and the junction held 5 bases outside the gene matches. The CDR3 coding sequence is TGTGCCAGCACCCGGGGACAGTACACTGAAGCTTTCTTT. Residues: CASTRGQYTEAFF.

This chain links TRBV6-4 with TRBJ2-1; D not resolved. The germline V and J ends were trimmed by 0 bases and 7 bases, with 16 bases remaining between them. In germline, CDR1 is MRHNA, CDR2 SNTAGT. This CDR3 has 16 amino acids. CDR3 amino acids: CASSDSKSEGDNEQFF. The CDR3 DNA sequence: TGTGCCAGCAGTGACTCGAAGTCCGAAGGAGATAATGAGCAGTTCTTC.

The chain carries TRBV6-1 and TRBJ1-5, with D perhaps matching TRBD1 (5 bases). The germline gives CDR1 MNHNS, CDR2 SASEGT. Trimming cost V 9 bases and J 9 bases, with 6 bases left between them. This CDR3 has 9 amino acids. The CDR3 here is CASQGPQHF. The CDR3 DNA reads as TGTGCCAGTCAGGGGCCCCAGCATTTT.

This clone showed up just once. The V gene is TRBV7-3, the J gene TRBJ2-1; 10 bases fit TRBD2. The CDR3 runs to 14 residues. Germline V gives CDR1 SGHTA, CDR2 FQGTGA. Trimming took 3 bases from V and 10 from J; bases not matched to a gene: 6. The CDR3: CASSFLAGDGEQFF. In DNA, the CDR3 is TGTGCCAGCAGCTTCCTAGCGGGAGATGGAGAGCAGTTCTTC.

The chain couples TRBV6-5 to TRBJ2-1; D is possibly TRBD2 (6 bases). This CDR3 is 14 amino acids long. Trimming cost V 6 bases and J 1 base, with 10 bases left between them. CDR1 is MNHEY, CDR2 SVGAGI, per germline. CDR3 nucleotide sequence: TGTGCCAGCAGCACCGGGGGATCCTACAATGAGCAGTTCTTC. Its translation: CASSTGGSYNEQFF.

This chain joins TRBV19 and TRBJ1-5; D might be TRBD1 (5 bases). The CDR3 spans 14 residues. Germline V gene data show CDR1 as LNHDA and CDR2 as SQIVND (reference sequence). Deletions cut 3 bases from V and 7 bases from J, with 13 bases between. The chain's CDR3 is CASSIMGGRQPQHF. The CDR3 DNA follows: TGTGCCAGTAGTATTATGGGGGGTCGACAGCCCCAGCATTTT.

The chain recombines TRBV5-5 with TRBJ1-1; D unclear. The CDR3 contains 14 residues. Between the trimmed V and J ends, which lost 3 bases and 2 bases, there was a span of 11 bases. Germline CDR1 and CDR2: SGHKS and YYEKEE (reference sequence). The CDR3 DNA sequence: TGTGCCAGCAGCTCCCCGGTTGGTAACACTGAAGCTTTCTTT. Residues: CASSSPVGNTEAFF.

J is TRBJ2-1 and V is TRBV29-1; 13 bases map to TRBD2. V lost 6 bases and J lost 5; bases outside the gene matches: 4. Germline CDR1 and CDR2: SQVTM and ANQGSEA. This CDR3 spans 14 amino acids. In DNA form, the CDR3 reads TGCAGCGTCGCTGGGACTAGCGGGAACAATGAGCAGTTCTTC. Residues: CSVAGTSGNNEQFF.